The 29 T cell receptor beta chains presented below share a single source sample, sequenced in a study of a mutant IDH1 vaccine in newly diagnosed glioma. For these receptors, no antigen is known. The repertoire was sequenced with immunoSEQ multiplex PCR; TCRdb's copy has only in-frame clones and lacks some. The sample has 25,000 to 35,000 clones, 65% to 85% seen once. This sample's time point: week 47, end of study. The vaccine gave 300 ug of a 20-mer mutant IDH1 peptide subcutaneously per dose. The sequencing here drew on PBMCs, taken from a glioma patient whose treatment included an IDH1 peptide vaccine. All receptors come from a man aged 25-45 years with glioma.

The chain joins TRBV5-1 to TRBJ2-1; TRBD2 matches at 12 bases. The CDR3 consists of 15 residues. V gave up 6 bases and J gave up 7 bases; unmatched junction bases: 8. CDR1 SGHRS and CDR2 YFSETQ come from the germline V gene. CDR3 region: CASNLLAGGQNEQFF. CDR3 in DNA: TGCGCCAGCAACCTCCTAGCGGGAGGGCAGAATGAGCAGTTCTTC. Variable domain in full (rest from reference TRBV5-1 and TRBJ2-1): KAGVTQTPRYLIKTRGQQVTLSCSPISGHRSVSWYQQTPGQGLQFLFEYFSETQRNKGNFPGRFSGRQFSNSRSEMNVSTLELGDSALYLCASNLLAGGQNEQFFGPGTRLTVL.

DNA of the CDR3: TGTGCCAGCAGCCCCCTGGGGGGGGTAGTCTACGAGCAGTACTTC. Its translation is CASSPLGGVVYEQYF. The chain combines TRBV14 with TRBJ2-7, with 7 bases that match TRBD2. The germline CDR1 and CDR2 sequences are SGHDN and FVKESK. V shed 4 bases, J shed 3 bases, and the junction held 9 bases outside the gene matches. The CDR3 is made up of 15 amino acids.

The chain couples TRBV7-8 to TRBJ2-2, with 8 bases lining up with TRBD1. V dropped 2 bases and J dropped 2; count of bases not matched to a gene: 10. CDR1 SGHVS and CDR2 FQNEAQ come from the germline V gene. The CDR3 has 18 residues. The CDR3 DNA sequence: TGTGCCAGCAGCTTAACGGACAGGGTTCTTCGTAACACCGGGGAGCTGTTTTTT. Amino acid sequence: CASSLTDRVLRNTGELFF. Full variable domain (rest looked up from reference TRBV7-8 and TRBJ2-2): GAGVSQSPRYKVAKRGQDVALRCDPISGHVSLFWYQQALGQGPEFLTYFQNEAQLDKSGLPSDRFFAERPEGSVSTLKIQRTQQEDSAVYLCASSLTDRVLRNTGELFFGEGSRLTVL.

DNA for the CDR3: TGTGCCTGGAGTGCCGGACTGAACTCTTACTACACCTTC. Its translation is CAWSAGLNSYYTF. The chain employs TRBV30 and TRBJ1-2; D is ambiguous. The CDR3 sequence is 13 residues long. The germline V gene encodes CDR1 GTSNPN and CDR2 SVGIG (reference sequence). Trimming removed 1 base at V and 10 bases at J, with 16 bases between. Using reference TRBV30 and TRBJ1-2 for the parts outside the CDR3, the full variable domain is SQTIHQWPATLVQPVGSPLSLECTVEGTSNPNLYWYRQAAGRGLQLLFYSVGIGQISSEVPQNLSASRPQDRQFILSSKKLLLSDSGFYLCAWSAGLNSYYTFGSGTRLTVV.

The rearrangement links TRBV7-2 to TRBJ1-2, with TRBD1 identical over 8 bases. The V gene's germline CDR1 is SGHTA and CDR2 FQGNSA. The J segment lost 6 bases and the V segment lost 10 bases, leaving 4 bases of the junction unmatched. The CDR3 runs 11 residues. The CDR3 DNA reads TGTGCCATCCGACAGGGGAATGGCTACACCTTC. Protein: CAIRQGNGYTF.

The chain has TRBV7-9 and TRBJ1-1; no clear D. Trimming took off 4 bases at V and 11 bases at J, with 8 bases between the two ends. CDR3 size: 10 residues. Germline V gives CDR1 SEHNR, CDR2 FQNEAQ (reference sequence). The CDR3 protein is CASSSNPAFF. CDR3 nucleotide sequence: TGTGCCAGCAGCTCGAACCCTGCTTTCTTT.

This clone was counted a single time. The chain joins TRBV4-3 to TRBJ1-6, with D possibly matching TRBD1 (6 bases). The CDR3 has 13 amino acids. Trimming took off 2 bases at V and 8 bases at J, with 7 bases between the two ends. Per the germline V gene, CDR1 is LGHNA and CDR2 is YSLEER. CDR3 bases: TGCGCCAGCAGCCAAAACAGGGATTCACCCCTCCACTTT. Protein: CASSQNRDSPLHF.

The genes are TRBV11-2 and TRBJ2-7; 8 nucleotides align to TRBD1. The CDR3 consists of 16 residues. Germline trimming cut 0 bases from V and 1 base from J; bases unmatched to any gene: 5. Germline V gene data show CDR1 as SGHAT and CDR2 as FQNNGV. CDR3: CASSLDRGTGSYEQYF. The CDR3 region has the DNA TGTGCCAGCAGCTTAGATCGGGGGACAGGTTCCTACGAGCAGTACTTC. The full variable domain, with the rest looked up from reference TRBV11-2 and TRBJ2-7, is EAGVAQSPRYKIIEKRQSVAFWCNPISGHATLYWYQQILGQGPKLLIQFQNNGVVDDSQLPKDRFSAERLKGVDSTLKIQPAKLEDSAVYLCASSLDRGTGSYEQYFGPGTRLTVT.

This chain joins TRBV5-4 and TRBJ1-5; 7 positions match TRBD1. The CDR3 contains 15 residues. CDR1 SGHNT and CDR2 YYREEE come from the germline V gene (reference sequence). Unmatched junction bases numbered 9, after V lost 4 bases and J lost 5 bases. In DNA, the CDR3 is TGTGCCAGCAGCAGGGGGACAGCGGTCGATCAGCCCCAGCATTTT. It translates to CASSRGTAVDQPQHF. The full variable domain, its missing parts supplied by reference TRBV5-4 and TRBJ1-5, is ETGVTQSPTHLIKTRGQQVTLRCSSQSGHNTVSWYQQALGQGPQFIFQYYREEENGRGNFPPRFSGLQFPNYSSELNVNALELDDSALYLCASSRGTAVDQPQHFGDGTRLSIL.

This chain uses TRBV7-2 with TRBJ1-3; TRBD1 agrees at 10 bases. J gave up 2 bases and V 1 base, and 2 bases lay outside the gene matches. Germline V CDR1 and CDR2: SGHTA, FQGNSA. There are 16 residues in the CDR3. The CDR3 sequence: CASSLGDRGAGNTIYF. CDR3 nucleotides: TGTGCCAGCAGCTTAGGGGACAGGGGTGCTGGAAACACCATATATTTT.

The rearrangement uses TRBV30 and TRBJ1-5; D may be TRBD1 (5 bases). The CDR3 spans 15 residues. V dropped 1 base and J dropped 3 bases, with 13 bases sitting between them. Germline V gene sequence: CDR1 GTSNPN, CDR2 SVGIG (reference sequence). The CDR3 here is CAWSGSGGYNQPQHF. The CDR3 nucleotides read TGTGCCTGGAGTGGCAGCGGGGGGTACAATCAGCCCCAGCATTTT.

V gene TRBV27 combines with J gene TRBJ2-7; perhaps TRBD1 as D (5 bases). The CDR3 has 12 residues. The germline V gene has CDR1 MNHEY and CDR2 SMNVEV (reference sequence). With 3 bases removed from V and 8 bases from J, the gap between germline ends came to 11 bases. The CDR3 loop is CASSFSGIKQYF. CDR3 sequence (DNA): TGTGCCAGCAGTTTTTCAGGGATAAAGCAGTACTTC.

In its sample, this clone was seen a few times. V and J are TRBV6-6 and TRBJ1-5; D may be TRBD1 (6 bases). The germline CDR1 and CDR2 sequences are MNHNY and SVGAGI (reference sequence). The CDR3 sequence is 13 residues long. The V end was cut by 7 bases, the J end by 6 bases, with 13 bases between. The CDR3 DNA reads TGTGCCAGCATGGTCGGGGGGGCTCAGCCCCAGCATTTT. Translation gives CASMVGGAQPQHF.

The gene calls are TRBV4-3 and TRBJ1-2; D not certain. V lost 1 base and J lost 3, with 12 bases in between. Germline-derived CDR1 and CDR2 are LGHNA and YSLEER. The CDR3 runs 15 residues. CDR3 in amino acids: CASSQGVDWDYGYTF. CDR3 coding DNA: TGCGCCAGCAGCCAAGGGGTCGACTGGGACTATGGCTACACCTTC.

This clone turned up a few times. The V gene is TRBV30, the J gene TRBJ1-1, with D possibly matching TRBD1 (6 bases). The V end was cut by 2 bases, the J end by 6 bases, with 19 bases between. The CDR3 length is 15 residues. Germline CDR1 reads GTSNPN; CDR2 reads SVGIG (reference sequence). CDR3 protein: CAWSSPTGGRAEAFF. The CDR3 DNA reads TGTGCCTGGAGTTCCCCGACAGGAGGTAGGGCTGAAGCTTTCTTT.

V usage is TRBV5-1 and J usage is TRBJ2-7; 10 nucleotides align to TRBD2. Germline values: CDR1 SGHRS, CDR2 YFSETQ. The CDR3 sequence is 14 residues long. V trimming: 4 bases; J trimming: 3 bases; junction bases outside the gene matches: 4. The CDR3 coding sequence is TGCGCCAGCAGCCCAAGCGGGGGGGACTACGAGCAGTACTTC. Protein product: CASSPSGGDYEQYF.

The J gene is TRBJ1-4, the V gene TRBV6-6, with 9 bases aligning to TRBD1. V trimming: 8 bases; J trimming: 8 bases; junction bases outside the gene matches: 6. Germline V gives CDR1 MNHNY, CDR2 SVGAGI (reference sequence). The CDR3 spans 13 residues. The CDR3 coding sequence is TGTGCCAGCGGGACAGGGAGCTACGAAAAACTGTTTTTT. It translates to CASGTGSYEKLFF.

The chain has TRBV7-2 and TRBJ2-1; 7 nucleotides line up with TRBD1. There are 15 residues in the CDR3. Losses at the gene ends were 2 bases for V and 6 bases for J; bases not matched to a gene: 7. Germline V lookup: CDR1 SGHTA, CDR2 FQGNSA. The CDR3 DNA reads TGTGCCAGCAGCTTAAATTTGGCAGGGGGCAATGAGCAGTTCTTC. It is translated as CASSLNLAGGNEQFF.

The gene calls are TRBV27 and TRBJ2-5; 9 bases are a match to TRBD1. Per germline, CDR1 MNHEY and CDR2 SMNVEV (reference sequence). The CDR3 length is 16 residues. The trim removed 1 base at V and 5 bases at J, leaving 8 bases unmatched. The DNA for the CDR3 is TGTGCCAGCAGTTTATTCCCCGGGACAGGGCGTGAGACCCAGTACTTC. This translates into CASSLFPGTGRETQYF.

V usage is TRBV7-2 and J usage is TRBJ2-7, with 7 bases matching TRBD1. The CDR3 is made up of 14 amino acids. CDR1 is SGHTA and CDR2 is FQGNSA in the germline V gene. Unmatched junction bases numbered 6, after V lost 5 bases and J lost 2 bases. The CDR3 bases are TGTGCCAGCAGCCACTGGACAGGTACCTACGAGCAGTACTTC. This sequence encodes CASSHWTGTYEQYF.

This chain links TRBV30 with TRBJ1-2, with unresolved D. Germline values: CDR1 GTSNPN, CDR2 SVGIG (reference sequence). Trimming stripped 3 bases from V and 5 bases from J, with 7 bases between. This CDR3 comprises 11 residues. This CDR3 is CAWSRFYGYTF. The CDR3 DNA reads as TGTGCCTGGAGCCGATTTTATGGCTACACCTTC.

V and J are TRBV2 and TRBJ2-2; tentatively, D is TRBD1 or TRBD2 (6 bases each). The V end lost 6 bases, the J end lost 6 bases, and 14 bases lay between the germline ends. CDR3 length: 14 amino acids. Per the germline V gene, CDR1 is SNHLY and CDR2 is FYNNEI. The chain's CDR3 is CASREQGGAGELFF. CDR3 sequence (DNA): TGTGCCAGCAGGGAACAGGGAGGCGCCGGGGAGCTGTTTTTT.

The chain carries TRBV9 and TRBJ2-5; a weak D match, TRBD2 (5 bases). The V end was cut by 4 bases, the J end by 1 base, with 8 bases between. This CDR3 spans 13 amino acids. Germline V gives CDR1 SGDLS, CDR2 YYNGEE. CDR3: CASSTGFQETQYF. The DNA of the CDR3 is TGTGCCAGCAGCACGGGATTCCAAGAGACCCAGTACTTC.

This clone showed up just once. V usage is TRBV5-1 and J usage is TRBJ1-4, with no clear D. The CDR3 has 16 residues. The ends were cut back, 8 bases at V and 8 bases at J, with 25 bases in the middle. CDR1 and CDR2 from the germline V gene are SGHRS and YFSETQ. The CDR3 protein is CARNHYDPWAGEKLFF. The CDR3 nucleotides are TGCGCCAGGAACCATTATGACCCCTGGGCAGGCGAAAAACTGTTTTTT.

The V and J genes are TRBV5-5 and TRBJ2-7; 8 bases agree with TRBD1. From germline, CDR1 is SGHKS and CDR2 YYEKEE (reference sequence). The CDR3 totals 14 residues. V lost 2 bases to trimming and J lost 7 bases; unmatched junction nucleotides: 8. CDR3: CASSLGVRQGEQYF. Written as DNA, the CDR3 is TGTGCCAGCAGCTTAGGGGTCAGACAGGGGGAGCAGTACTTC.

The gene calls are TRBV5-6 and TRBJ2-7, with a possible D match to TRBD2 (5 bases). Per the germline V gene, CDR1 is SGHDT and CDR2 is YYEEEE. Trimming removed 4 bases at V and 6 bases at J, with 11 bases between. The CDR3 has 12 amino acids. CDR3 coding DNA: TGTGCCAGCAGCACTGTAGGAGGCGAGCAGTACTTC. Amino acids: CASSTVGGEQYF.

V and J are TRBV13 and TRBJ2-2; tentatively, D is TRBD1 (6 bases). The V gene's germline CDR1 is PRHDT and CDR2 FYEKMQ (reference sequence). The CDR3 is made up of 13 amino acids. CDR3 nucleotide sequence: TGTGCAACCGGGGACAAGCCGAACGGGGAGCTGTTTTTT. Translation: CATGDKPNGELFF.

This clone was observed once. The chain employs TRBV30 and TRBJ2-2; D remains unclear. The CDR3 runs 13 residues. Germline-derived CDR1 and CDR2 are GTSNPN and SVGIG (reference sequence). V was shortened by 2 bases and J by 2 bases, with 6 bases between the two germline ends. The CDR3 here is CAWSRSNTGELFF. The CDR3 DNA reads TGTGCCTGGAGTAGGAGTAACACCGGGGAGCTGTTTTTT.

This rearrangement joins TRBV10-3 to TRBJ2-2; 8 bases are shared with TRBD2. CDR1 is ENHRY and CDR2 is SYGVKD in the germline V gene. Losses at the gene ends were 0 bases for V and 4 bases for J; bases not matched to a gene: 7. The CDR3 length is 17 residues. CDR3 DNA sequence: TGTGCCATCAGTGAGTCGGGGAGACTAGCGAGCACCGGGGAGCTGTTTTTT. Translating it yields CAISESGRLASTGELFF.